The 14 T cell receptor beta chains listed next were all sequenced from one sample in a study of T cell responses to AZD1222 COVID-19 vaccine. Clones were read by immunoSEQ multiplex PCR, and TCRdb kept only the in-frame ones, dropping some. The sample comprises 100,000 to 150,000 clones, 89% of which are singletons, and 3.5% to 5% rests with the top ten. The sequenced sample was peripheral blood, obtained on day 0 of AZD1222 vaccination. Every receptor here comes from an adult in good health.

The CDR3 region is CASSPQGGAEGYTF. CDR3 nucleotides: TGCGCCAGCAGCCCCCAAGGAGGGGCCGAGGGCTACACCTTC. V and J are TRBV5-1 and TRBJ1-2, with D perhaps TRBD1 (5 bases). V dropped 4 bases and J dropped 8 bases, with 18 bases sitting between them. The CDR3 length is 14 residues. From germline, CDR1 is SGHRS and CDR2 YFSETQ.

This chain joins TRBV4-3 and TRBJ1-2, with a tentative D call TRBD1 (5 bases). The CDR3 runs 16 residues. Trimming took 1 base from V and 0 from J, leaving 12 bases between them. Germline CDR1 is LGHNA and CDR2 is YSLEER. The CDR3 protein is CASSQGRGDANYGYTF. CDR3 DNA sequence: TGCGCCAGCAGCCAAGGGAGAGGGGACGCTAACTATGGCTACACCTTC.

The rearrangement joins TRBV6-2 or TRBV6-3 to TRBJ1-5; D is unclear. Germline CDR1 is MNHEY and CDR2 is SVGEGT. V lost 4 bases, J lost 0 bases, and 13 bases lay in between. The CDR3 is made up of 16 amino acids. This CDR3 reads CASSSIGSYSNQPQHF. CDR3 bases: TGTGCCAGCAGTTCTATAGGATCCTATAGCAATCAGCCCCAGCATTTT.

The V gene is TRBV6-5, the J gene TRBJ1-2, with D perhaps TRBD1 (5 bases). V was shortened by 0 bases and J by 0 bases, with 8 bases between the two germline ends. Germline-derived CDR1 and CDR2 are MNHEY and SVGAGI. CDR3 length equals 15 residues. The CDR3 here is CASSYSGRTNYGYTF. CDR3 DNA sequence: TGTGCCAGCAGTTACTCGGGGCGTACTAACTATGGCTACACCTTC.

This clone was counted a few times. The V and J genes are TRBV3-1 (or the pseudogene TRBV3-2) and TRBJ1-4, with 9 bases matching TRBD1. The germline gives CDR1 LGHDT, CDR2 YNNKEL (reference sequence). There are 16 residues in the CDR3. V was pared by 0 bases and J by 6 bases, with 5 bases of the junction left unmatched. The CDR3 protein is CASSQESGTGYEKLFF. CDR3 DNA: TGTGCCAGCAGCCAAGAGTCCGGGACAGGGTATGAAAAACTGTTTTTT.

This chain links TRBV7-3 with TRBJ2-6; TRBD1 might be the D (5 bases). Germline CDR1 and CDR2: SGHTA and FQGTGA. The CDR3 has 17 residues. Trimming left V 5 bases short and J 3 bases short, with 17 bases between. Written as DNA, the CDR3 is TGTGCCAGCAGCCCCGGGCCTACAGGTGTTGGGGCCAACGTCCTGACTTTC. It specifies CASSPGPTGVGANVLTF.

The rearrangement joins TRBV29-1 to TRBJ2-7; D might be TRBD2 (6 bases). Germline-derived CDR1 and CDR2 are SQVTM and ANQGSEA. Trimming cost V 6 bases and J 3 bases, with 18 bases left between them. CDR3 length: 14 amino acids. CDR3 loop: CSVSIGTDHYEQYF. CDR3 DNA: TGCAGCGTCTCTATCGGGACTGATCACTACGAGCAGTACTTC.

In its sample, this clone was seen a few times. CDR3 protein: CASSAWGNEAFF. In DNA, the CDR3 is TGTGCCAGTAGTGCATGGGGGAATGAAGCTTTCTTT. The chain uses TRBV19 and TRBJ1-1; possible D gene TRBD1, 5 bases. Looked up from germline, CDR1 is LNHDA and CDR2 is SQIVND (reference sequence). The V end was cut by 5 bases, the J end by 7 bases, with 11 bases between. The CDR3 runs 12 residues.

J is TRBJ2-2 and V is TRBV6-5; D is possibly TRBD2 (6 bases). With 2 bases removed from V and 6 bases from J, the gap between germline ends came to 7 bases. The CDR3 loop spans 13 amino acids. CDR1 is MNHEY, CDR2 SVGAGI, per germline. CDR3 in DNA: TGTGCCAGCAGTTACGGGGGGTCCGGGGAGCTGTTTTTT. It encodes CASSYGGSGELFF.

The CDR3: CASSWGPGQGPGYF. The CDR3 DNA reads TGTGCCAGCAGCTGGGGACCGGGACAGGGTCCGGGGTACTTC. This chain connects TRBV11-2 to TRBJ2-5; the match to TRBD1 covers 9 bases. Germline V gene lookup returns CDR1 SGHAT and CDR2 FQNNGV. V dropped 4 bases and J dropped 13; count of bases not matched to a gene: 13. The CDR3 is made up of 14 amino acids.

This clone was counted a few times. The chain couples TRBV5-1 to TRBJ1-2, with D uncertain. The length of the CDR3 is 15 residues. V was shortened by 4 bases and J by 4 bases, with 17 bases between the two germline ends. Germline assignment: CDR1 SGHRS and CDR2 YFSETQ. This chain's CDR3 is CASSDRARGSYGYTF. In DNA, the CDR3 is TGCGCCAGCAGCGATAGGGCGCGCGGTAGCTATGGCTACACCTTC.

The chain uses TRBV20-1 and TRBJ2-5, with D possibly being TRBD2 (6 bases). Trimming removed 6 bases from V and 5 bases from J, with 10 bases in between. The CDR3 loop spans 11 amino acids. CDR1 and CDR2 (germline): DFQATT, SNEGSKA (reference sequence). The CDR3 sequence: CSAWAGETQYF. In DNA form, the CDR3 reads TGCAGTGCCTGGGCGGGGGAGACCCAGTACTTC.

This clone was seen once. This chain uses TRBV7-2 with TRBJ1-6; D gene unclear. The CDR3 runs 15 residues. The germline CDR1 and CDR2 sequences are SGHTA and FQGNSA. The V end was cut by 2 bases, the J end by 6 bases, with 11 bases between. CDR3 sequence: CASSLSGEGNSPLHF. In DNA, the CDR3 is TGTGCCAGCAGCTTATCCGGGGAAGGTAATTCACCCCTCCACTTT.

The DNA for the CDR3 is TGTGCCAGTAGGCGGCGGGAGGGCAACGATGAGCAGTTCTTC. Translated: CASRRREGNDEQFF. The chain couples TRBV19 to TRBJ2-1; 9 bases fit TRBD2. CDR3 length: 14 residues. J gave up 8 bases and V 6 bases, and 8 bases lay outside the gene matches. CDR1 LNHDA and CDR2 SQIVND come from the germline V gene (reference sequence).